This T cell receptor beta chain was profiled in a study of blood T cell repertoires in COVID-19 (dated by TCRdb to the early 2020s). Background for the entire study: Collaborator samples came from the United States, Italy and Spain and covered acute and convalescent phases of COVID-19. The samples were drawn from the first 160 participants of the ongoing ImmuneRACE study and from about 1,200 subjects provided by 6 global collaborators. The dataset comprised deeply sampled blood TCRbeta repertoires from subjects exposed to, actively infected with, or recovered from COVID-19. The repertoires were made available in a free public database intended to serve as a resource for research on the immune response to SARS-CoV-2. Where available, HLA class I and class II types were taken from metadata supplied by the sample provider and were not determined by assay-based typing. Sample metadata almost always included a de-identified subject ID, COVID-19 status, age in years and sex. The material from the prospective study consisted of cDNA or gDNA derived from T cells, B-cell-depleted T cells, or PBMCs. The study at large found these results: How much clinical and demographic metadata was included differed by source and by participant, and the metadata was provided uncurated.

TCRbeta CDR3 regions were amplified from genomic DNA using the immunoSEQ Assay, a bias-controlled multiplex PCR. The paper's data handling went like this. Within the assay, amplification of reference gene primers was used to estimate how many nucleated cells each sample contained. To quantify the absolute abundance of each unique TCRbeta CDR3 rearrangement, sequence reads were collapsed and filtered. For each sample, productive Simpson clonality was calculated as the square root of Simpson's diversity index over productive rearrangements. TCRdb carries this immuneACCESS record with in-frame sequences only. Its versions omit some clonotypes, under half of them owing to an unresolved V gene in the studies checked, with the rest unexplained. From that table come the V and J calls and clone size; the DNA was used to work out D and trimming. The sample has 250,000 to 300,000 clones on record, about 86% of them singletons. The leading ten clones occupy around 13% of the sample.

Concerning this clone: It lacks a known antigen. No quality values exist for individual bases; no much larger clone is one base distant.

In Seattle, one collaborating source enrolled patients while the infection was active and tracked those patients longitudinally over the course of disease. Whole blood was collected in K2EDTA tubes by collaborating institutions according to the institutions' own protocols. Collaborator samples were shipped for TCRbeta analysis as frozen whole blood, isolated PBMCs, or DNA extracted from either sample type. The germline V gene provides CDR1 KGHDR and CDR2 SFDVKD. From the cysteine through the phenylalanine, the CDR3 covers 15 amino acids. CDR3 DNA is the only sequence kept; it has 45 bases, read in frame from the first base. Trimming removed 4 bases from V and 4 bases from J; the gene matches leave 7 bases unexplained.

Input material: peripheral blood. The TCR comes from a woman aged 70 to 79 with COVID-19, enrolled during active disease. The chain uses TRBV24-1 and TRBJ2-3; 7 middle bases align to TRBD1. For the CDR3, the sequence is CATSEPTGLSDTQYF. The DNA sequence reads TGTGCCACCAGTGAACCGACAGGGTTATCAGATACGCAGTATTTT.